This is a list of T cell receptor beta chains from one sample in a study of T cells in Graves' hyperthyroidism and ophthalmopathy. TCRdb redid the calling of the multiplex PCR reads with MiXCR, one entry per CDR3 protein. The repertoire has 250,000 to 350,000 distinct CDR3 sequences, around 22% of them found once; the top ten carry approximately 60%. The source material was blood. Receptors originate from a man younger than 40 with Graves' ophthalmopathy. Both conserved end residues are part of each CDR3. The D gene is left open where the match is weak. The listing skips clone size in some rows; elsewhere it reads once, few, many or a size class.

J: TRBJ2-7; V: TRBV20-1; size: many; D: NA; CDR3: CSARRRDSSYEQYF; DNA: TGCAGTGCTAGACGGCGGGACAGCTCCTACGAGCAGTACTTC
J: TRBJ2-7; V: TRBV6-6; size: many; D: TRBD2; CDR3: CASSYDGGRAGEQYF; DNA: TGTGCCAGCAGTTACGATGGCGGGAGGGCAGGCGAGCAGTACTTC
J: TRBJ1-3; V: TRBV9; size: few; D: TRBD1; CDR3: CASSVEDRSYGNTIYF; DNA: TGTGCCAGCAGCGTAGAGGACAGGAGTTATGGAAACACCATATATTTT
J: TRBJ1-5; V: TRBV5-6; size: few; D: NA; CDR3: CASSLLGGSNQPQHF; DNA: TGTGCCAGCAGCCTGCTCGGGGGTAGCAATCAGCCCCAGCATTTT
J: TRBJ1-1; V: TRBV28; size: many; D: NA; CDR3: CASSLTGSGTEAFF; DNA: TGTGCCAGCAGCTTAACAGGGTCGGGAACTGAAGCTTTCTTT
J: TRBJ2-2; V: TRBV20-1; size: few; D: TRBD2; CDR3: CSARGRTSGRTGELFF; DNA: TGCAGTGCTAGAGGAAGGACTAGCGGGAGAACCGGGGAGCTGTTTTTT
J: TRBJ2-7; V: TRBV11-2; size: NA; D: NA; CDR3: CASRPGPDPYEQYF; DNA: TGTGCCAGCAGGCCGGGCCCGGACCCCTACGAGCAGTACTTC
J: TRBJ2-2; V: TRBV7-8; size: NA; D: TRBD2; CDR3: CASSFLAGSGGELFF; DNA: TGTGCCAGCAGCTTCCTAGCGGGGTCGGGCGGGGAGCTGTTTTTT
J: TRBJ1-2; V: TRBV28; size: NA; D: NA; CDR3: CASSFVGAPYGYTF; DNA: TGTGCCAGCAGTTTTGTGGGGGCGCCCTATGGCTACACCTTC
J: TRBJ2-4; V: TRBV20-1; size: NA; D: NA; CDR3: CSASTGFTLAKNIQYF; DNA: TGCAGTGCTAGTACAGGGTTCACCCTAGCCAAAAACATTCAGTACTTC
J: TRBJ2-7; V: TRBV29-1; size: NA; D: TRBD2; CDR3: CSVTSGGDYEQYF; DNA: TGCAGCGTTACTAGCGGAGGAGATTATGAGCAGTACTTC
J: TRBJ1-2; V: TRBV5-1; size: NA; D: NA; CDR3: CASSLPGVGYTF; DNA: TGTGCCAGCAGCTTGCCCGGGGTTGGCTACACCTTC